This T cell receptor beta chain emerged from a study of CD8 T cells in Susac syndrome. Study-wide background: There were Susac syndrome patients who were therapy-naive at blood draw, others on corticosteroids, and others on intravenous immunoglobulin alone.

The authors sequenced TCR beta from blood CD8+ and CD4+ T cells. Definite or probable Susac syndrome was diagnosed using recently defined diagnostic criteria. Per the germline V gene, CDR1 is MNHEY and CDR2 is SVGAGI. The V end lost 7 bases, the J end lost 6 bases, and 6 bases lay between the germline ends. CDR3 length: 11 residues. Random hexamers primed reverse transcription of about 0.45 to 1 ug RNA. A multiplex approach, immunoSEQ multiplex PCR, amplified TCR beta CDR3 across 54 Vbeta and 13 Jbeta. TCRdb re-called the immunoSEQ multiplex PCR reads with MiXCR, one entry per CDR3 protein. This sample has roughly 80,000 distinct CDR3 sequences, with approximately 94% found just once. This clonotype was seen once.

This receptor was obtained from a human donor with Susac syndrome. V and J are TRBV6-5 and TRBJ2-2, with a tentative D call TRBD1 (6 bases). Sequenced material: CD4+ T cells from PBMCs. The CDR3 region has the DNA TGTGCCAGCAAGGGGGCCGGGGAGCTGTTTTTT. It encodes CASKGAGELFF.